This T cell receptor (beta chain) was obtained from a study of T cells expressing NK-cell markers. Following a re-call of the 5' RACE reads, TCRdb has one entry per CDR3 protein and lacks DNA. The sample table includes approximately 440,000 distinct CDR3 sequences. Of note for this clonotype: Its antigen is still unknown.

The germline V gene encodes CDR1 MGHDK and CDR2 SYGVNS. CDR3 length equals 12 residues. Study findings and constraints: Dominance of the CD3+CD56-NKG2C+ fraction by these clonotypes also held in several donors.

The sample taken for sequencing was blood T cells: a sorted CD56 or NKG2C T cell subset, CD4+ or CD8+ T cells, or bulk PBMC T cells (not recorded which). The TCR sequence derives from a woman in her forties or fifties in good health. V and J are TRBV25-1 and TRBJ1-2. The CDR3 sequence is CASSSGLYGYTF.